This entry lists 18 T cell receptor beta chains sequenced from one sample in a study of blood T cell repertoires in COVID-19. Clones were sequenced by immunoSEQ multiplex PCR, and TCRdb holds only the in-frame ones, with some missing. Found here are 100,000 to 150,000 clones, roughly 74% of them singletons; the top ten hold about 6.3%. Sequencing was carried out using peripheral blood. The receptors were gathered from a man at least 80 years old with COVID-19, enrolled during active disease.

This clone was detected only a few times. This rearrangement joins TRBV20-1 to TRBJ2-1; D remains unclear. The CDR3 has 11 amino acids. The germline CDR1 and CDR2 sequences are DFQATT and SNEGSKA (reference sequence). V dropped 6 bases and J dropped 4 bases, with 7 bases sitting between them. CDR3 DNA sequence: TGCAGTGCCCATCAGTACAATGAGCAGTTCTTC. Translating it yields CSAHQYNEQFF.

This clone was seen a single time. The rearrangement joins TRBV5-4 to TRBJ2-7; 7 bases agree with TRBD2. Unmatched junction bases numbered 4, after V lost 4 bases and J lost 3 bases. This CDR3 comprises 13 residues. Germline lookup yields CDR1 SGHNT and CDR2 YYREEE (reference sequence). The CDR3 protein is CASSVAGVYEQYF. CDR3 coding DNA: TGTGCCAGCAGCGTCGCGGGAGTCTACGAGCAGTACTTC.

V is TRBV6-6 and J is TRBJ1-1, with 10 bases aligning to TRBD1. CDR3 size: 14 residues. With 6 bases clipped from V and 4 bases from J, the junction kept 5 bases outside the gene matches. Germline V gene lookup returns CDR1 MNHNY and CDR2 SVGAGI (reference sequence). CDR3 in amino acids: CASRLDRGGTEAFF. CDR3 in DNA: TGTGCCAGCAGACTGGACAGGGGGGGCACTGAAGCTTTCTTT.

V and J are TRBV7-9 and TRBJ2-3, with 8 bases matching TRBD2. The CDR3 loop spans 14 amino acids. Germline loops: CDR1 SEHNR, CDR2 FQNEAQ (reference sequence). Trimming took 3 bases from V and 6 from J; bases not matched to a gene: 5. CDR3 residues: CASSLAGGDDTQYF. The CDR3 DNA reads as TGTGCCAGCAGCTTGGCGGGGGGCGATGATACGCAGTATTTT.

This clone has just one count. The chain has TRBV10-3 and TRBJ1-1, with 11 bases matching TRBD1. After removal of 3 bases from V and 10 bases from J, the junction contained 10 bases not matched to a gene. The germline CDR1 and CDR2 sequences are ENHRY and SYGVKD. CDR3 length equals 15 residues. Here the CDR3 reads CAISERGQGAAGAFF. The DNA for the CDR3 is TGTGCCATCAGTGAACGTGGACAGGGGGCGGCGGGAGCTTTCTTT.

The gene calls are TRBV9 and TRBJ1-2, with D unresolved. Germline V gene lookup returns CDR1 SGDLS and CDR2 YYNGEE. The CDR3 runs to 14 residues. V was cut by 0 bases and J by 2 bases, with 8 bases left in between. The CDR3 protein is CASSVASGNYGYTF. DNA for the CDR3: TGTGCCAGCAGCGTAGCTTCGGGAAACTATGGCTACACCTTC.

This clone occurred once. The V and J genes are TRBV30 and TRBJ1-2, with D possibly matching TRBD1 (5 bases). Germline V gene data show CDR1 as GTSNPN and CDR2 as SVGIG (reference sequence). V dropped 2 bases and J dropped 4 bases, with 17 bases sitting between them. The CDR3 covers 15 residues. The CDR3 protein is CAWSPYSDSIYGYTF. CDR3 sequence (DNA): TGTGCCTGGAGTCCCTACTCCGACAGCATCTATGGCTACACCTTC. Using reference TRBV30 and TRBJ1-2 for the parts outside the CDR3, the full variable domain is SQTIHQWPATLVQPVGSPLSLECTVEGTSNPNLYWYRQAAGRGLQLLFYSVGIGQISSEVPQNLSASRPQDRQFILSSKKLLLSDSGFYLCAWSPYSDSIYGYTFGSGTRLTVV.

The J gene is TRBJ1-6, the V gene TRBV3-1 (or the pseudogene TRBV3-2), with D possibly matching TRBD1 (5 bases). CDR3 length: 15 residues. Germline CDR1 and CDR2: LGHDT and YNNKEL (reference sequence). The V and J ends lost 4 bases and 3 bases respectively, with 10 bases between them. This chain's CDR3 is CASSPGGIYNSPLHF. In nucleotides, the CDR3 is TGTGCCAGCAGCCCCGGGGGGATCTATAATTCACCCCTCCACTTT.

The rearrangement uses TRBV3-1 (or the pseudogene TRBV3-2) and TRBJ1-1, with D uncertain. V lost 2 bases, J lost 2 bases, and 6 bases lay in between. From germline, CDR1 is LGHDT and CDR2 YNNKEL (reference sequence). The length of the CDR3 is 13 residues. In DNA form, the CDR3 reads TGTGCCAGCAGCCAAAACCTAAACACTGAAGCTTTCTTT. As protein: CASSQNLNTEAFF.

The CDR3 region has the DNA TGCAGCGACCACAGGAAAGGGTTGCATGAGCAGTTCTTC. Translated: CSDHRKGLHEQFF. The chain has TRBV29-1 and TRBJ2-1, with D maybe TRBD1 (5 bases). Germline V gives CDR1 SQVTM, CDR2 ANQGSEA. Trimming cost V 7 bases and J 8 bases, with 18 bases left between them. CDR3 length equals 13 residues.

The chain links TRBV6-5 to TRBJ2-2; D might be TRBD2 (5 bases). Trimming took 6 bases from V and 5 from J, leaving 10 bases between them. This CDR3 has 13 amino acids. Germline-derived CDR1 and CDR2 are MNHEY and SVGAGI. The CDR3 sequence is CASSLGGTGELFF. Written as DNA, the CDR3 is TGTGCCAGCAGCTTAGGAGGTACCGGGGAGCTGTTTTTT.

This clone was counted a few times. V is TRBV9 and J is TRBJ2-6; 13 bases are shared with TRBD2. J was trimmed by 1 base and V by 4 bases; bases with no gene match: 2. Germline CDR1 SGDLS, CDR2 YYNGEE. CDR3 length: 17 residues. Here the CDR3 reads CASSRGLAGSGANVLTF. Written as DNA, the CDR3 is TGTGCCAGCAGCCGGGGACTAGCGGGATCTGGGGCCAACGTCCTGACTTTC.

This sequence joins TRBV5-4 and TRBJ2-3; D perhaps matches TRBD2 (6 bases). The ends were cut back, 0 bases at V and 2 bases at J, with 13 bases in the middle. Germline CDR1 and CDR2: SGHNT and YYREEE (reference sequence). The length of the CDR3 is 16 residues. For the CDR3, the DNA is TGTGCCAGCAGCTTGGGAGGGACTGGAAACACAGATACGCAGTATTTT. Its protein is CASSLGGTGNTDTQYF.

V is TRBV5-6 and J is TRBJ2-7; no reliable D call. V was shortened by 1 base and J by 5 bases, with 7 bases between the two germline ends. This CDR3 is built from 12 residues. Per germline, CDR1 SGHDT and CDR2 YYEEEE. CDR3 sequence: CASSLWADEQYF. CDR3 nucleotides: TGTGCCAGCAGCTTGTGGGCAGACGAGCAGTACTTC.

This CDR3 is CASSLVAGAHNEQFF. The CDR3 DNA follows: TGTGCCAGCAGCTTAGTAGCGGGAGCCCACAATGAGCAGTTCTTC. This chain connects TRBV7-6 to TRBJ2-1, with 9 bases fitting TRBD2. V gave up 1 base and J gave up 5 bases; unmatched junction bases: 3. The CDR3 has 15 residues. Looked up from germline, CDR1 is SGHVS and CDR2 is FNYEAQ. Variable domain in full (rest from reference TRBV7-6 and TRBJ2-1): GAGVSQSPRYKVTKRGQDVALRCDPISGHVSLYWYRQALGQGPEFLTYFNYEAQQDKSGLPNDRFSAERPEGSISTLTIQRTEQRDSAMYRCASSLVAGAHNEQFFGPGTRLTVL.

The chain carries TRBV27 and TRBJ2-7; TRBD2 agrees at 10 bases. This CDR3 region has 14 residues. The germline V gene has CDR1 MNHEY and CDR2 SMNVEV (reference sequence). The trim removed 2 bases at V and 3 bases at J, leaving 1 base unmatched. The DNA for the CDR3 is TGTGCCAGCAGTTTAATAGCGGGAGGCTACGAGCAGTACTTC. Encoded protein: CASSLIAGGYEQYF.

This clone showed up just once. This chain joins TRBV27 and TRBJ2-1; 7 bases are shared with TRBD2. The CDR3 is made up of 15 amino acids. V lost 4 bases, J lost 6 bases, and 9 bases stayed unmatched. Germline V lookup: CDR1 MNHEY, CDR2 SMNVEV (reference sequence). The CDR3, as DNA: TGTGCCAGCAGTTCCCCTAGCGGACATACCAATGAGCAGTTCTTC. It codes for CASSSPSGHTNEQFF.

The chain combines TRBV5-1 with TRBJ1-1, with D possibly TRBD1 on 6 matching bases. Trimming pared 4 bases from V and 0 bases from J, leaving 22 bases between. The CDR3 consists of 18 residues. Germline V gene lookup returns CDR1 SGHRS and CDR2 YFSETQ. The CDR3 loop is CASSLTILLGQLNTEAFF. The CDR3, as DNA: TGCGCCAGCAGCCTGACCATCCTTCTCGGACAGTTGAACACTGAAGCTTTCTTT.